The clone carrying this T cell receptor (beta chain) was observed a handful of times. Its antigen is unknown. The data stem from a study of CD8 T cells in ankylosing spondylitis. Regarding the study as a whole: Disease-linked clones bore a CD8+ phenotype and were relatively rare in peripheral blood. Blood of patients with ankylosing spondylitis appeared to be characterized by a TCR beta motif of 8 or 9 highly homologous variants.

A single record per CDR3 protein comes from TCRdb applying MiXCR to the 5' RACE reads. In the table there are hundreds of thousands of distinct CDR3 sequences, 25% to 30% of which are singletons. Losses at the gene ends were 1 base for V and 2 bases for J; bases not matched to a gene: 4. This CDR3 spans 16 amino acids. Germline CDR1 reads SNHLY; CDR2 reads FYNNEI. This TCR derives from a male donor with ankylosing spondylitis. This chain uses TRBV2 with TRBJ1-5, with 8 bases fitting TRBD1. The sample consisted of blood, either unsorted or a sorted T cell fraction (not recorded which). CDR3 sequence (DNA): TGTGCCAGCAGTGAAGGGGCAGGGGGCGGCAATCAGCCCCAGCATTTT. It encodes CASSEGAGGGNQPQHF.